This T cell receptor beta chain was obtained from a study of control samples from healthy donors and cancer patients. This clone was seen more than once but under ten times. The assay was immunoSEQ multiplex PCR, and TCRdb's table has in-frame clones only and misses some. The sample contains 40,000 or so clones, 83% of which appear only once. V lost 2 bases and J 6 bases, leaving 5 bases between the germline ends. CDR1 LGHDT and CDR2 YNNKEL come from the germline V gene (reference sequence). The CDR3 length is 11 residues. Sequences were obtained from PBMCs. The chain couples TRBV3-1 (or the pseudogene TRBV3-2) to TRBJ2-7; unclear D gene. The source is a woman in her sixties or seventies with lung cancer. The DNA of the CDR3 is TGTGCCAGCAGCCAACTGGGCGAGCAGTACTTC. Translated, it gives CASSQLGEQYF.